The 20 T cell receptor beta chains reported below all come from one sample, sequenced in a study of blood T cell repertoires in COVID-19. This table comes from immunoSEQ multiplex PCR, and its TCRdb copy is limited to in-frame clones, with some not included. The data contain 140,000 or so clones, 65% to 90% of them singletons. Sequenced sample: peripheral blood. These receptors came from a man in his fifties or sixties with acute or convalescent COVID-19.

This clone came up many times. The chain recombines TRBV2 with TRBJ1-5; D is undetermined. Germline CDR1 reads SNHLY; CDR2 reads FYNNEI. This CDR3 has 15 residues. Trimming cost V 0 bases and J 3 bases, with 9 bases left between them. CDR3 residues: CASSEAWRDNQPQHF. The CDR3 bases are TGTGCCAGCAGTGAAGCGTGGAGGGACAATCAGCCCCAGCATTTT.

The J gene is TRBJ2-7, the V gene TRBV28; D perhaps matches TRBD2 (6 bases). From germline, CDR1 is MDHEN and CDR2 SYDVKM. With 5 bases removed from V and 2 bases from J, the gap between germline ends came to 13 bases. This CDR3 is 14 amino acids long. This CDR3 is CASSPQEGTYEQYF. The CDR3 coding sequence is TGTGCCAGCAGTCCACAGGAGGGAACCTACGAGCAGTACTTC.

The chain has TRBV5-8 and TRBJ2-1; no firm D call. Trimming pared 1 base from V and 7 bases from J, leaving 9 bases between. The CDR3 length is 13 residues. Per germline, CDR1 SGHTS and CDR2 YDEGEE. CDR3 region: CASSLLYFNEQFF. The DNA of the CDR3 is TGTGCCAGCAGCTTGCTCTACTTTAATGAGCAGTTCTTC.

This rearrangement joins TRBV12-2 to TRBJ2-7; the table's D call, TRBD1, was not checked against the DNA. TRBV12-2 is an annotated pseudogene. The CDR3 is 14 residues long. CDR3 in amino acids: CASRSFTGCHEQYF. DNA of the CDR3: TGTGCAAGTCGCTCGTTTACAGGGTGCCACGAGCAGTACTTC.

With regard to this clone: A read error may account for a junction end that differs from germline. The rearrangement uses TRBV11-2 and TRBJ2-7; a possible D gene is TRBD1 (6 bases). The CDR3 contains 11 residues. Germline CDR1 SGHAT, CDR2 FQNNGV. The CDR3 bases are TGTGCCAGCAGCTTAGGCGGACAGATCAACTTC. Translation: CASSLGGQINF.

The chain links TRBV11-3 to TRBJ2-2; 9 bases agree with TRBD2. Trimming removed 6 bases from V and 7 bases from J; junction bases left unmatched: 12. Per the germline V gene, CDR1 is SGHNT and CDR2 is YENEEA. The CDR3 is 16 amino acids. The CDR3 DNA follows: TGTGCCAGCAGAGACCCGGGACTAGCATATGGCGGGGAGCTGTTTTTT. This gives the protein CASRDPGLAYGGELFF.

CDR3 in amino acids: CASSLSYSDKNIQYF. CDR3 sequence (DNA): TGCGCCAGCAGCTTGTCTTATAGCGACAAAAACATTCAGTACTTC. The chain carries TRBV5-1 and TRBJ2-4, with a tentative D call TRBD2 (5 bases). Trimming cost V 1 base and J 3 bases, with 11 bases left between them. Germline CDR1 reads SGHRS; CDR2 reads YFSETQ. The CDR3 is made up of 15 amino acids.

The chain couples TRBV5-1 to TRBJ2-2; 12 nucleotides agree with TRBD1. Trimming removed 0 bases from V and 6 bases from J; junction bases left unmatched: 6. Germline values: CDR1 SGHRS, CDR2 YFSETQ. This CDR3 contains 17 residues. DNA for the CDR3: TGCGCCAGCAGCTTGGCCGGGACAGGGGGCGCGGCCGGGGAGCTGTTTTTT. It yields the protein CASSLAGTGGAAGELFF.

The chain employs TRBV7-8 and TRBJ2-1; 8 bases align to TRBD1. CDR3 length: 13 residues. Germline V CDR1 and CDR2: SGHVS, FQNEAQ. V shed 4 bases and J 7 bases; nucleotides not matched to a gene: 3. The CDR3 DNA follows: TGTGCCAGCAGCTATCAGGGGGCGAATGAGCAGTTCTTC. Its translation: CASSYQGANEQFF.

V usage is TRBV27 and J usage is TRBJ2-7; perhaps TRBD2 as D (5 bases). The germline gives CDR1 MNHEY, CDR2 SMNVEV (reference sequence). This CDR3 comprises 15 residues. V lost 2 bases and J 2 bases, leaving 13 bases between the germline ends. This chain's CDR3 is CASSLVATGPYEQYF. Written as DNA, the CDR3 is TGTGCCAGCAGTTTAGTAGCGACTGGCCCCTACGAGCAGTACTTC.

The rearrangement joins TRBV30 to TRBJ1-1; D call uncertain. The CDR3 runs to 13 residues. Germline CDR1 reads GTSNPN; CDR2 reads SVGIG (reference sequence). Trimming took 2 bases from V and 10 from J, leaving 17 bases between them. In nucleotides, the CDR3 is TGTGCCTGGAGTTGGGTAGAGGGAGGGTCAGCTTTCTTT. Translated, it gives CAWSWVEGGSAFF.

The genes are TRBV14 and TRBJ2-5, with D possibly matching TRBD2 (6 bases). Trimming removed 0 bases at V and 4 bases at J, with 12 bases between. Germline assignment: CDR1 SGHDN and CDR2 FVKESK. This CDR3 is built from 15 residues. As DNA, the CDR3 is TGTGCCAGCAGCCAAGATACAGCGGGTCGAGAGACCCAGTACTTC. The encoded protein is CASSQDTAGRETQYF.

The J gene is TRBJ2-1, the V gene TRBV5-8; D is unresolved. The germline CDR1 and CDR2 sequences are SGHTS and YDEGEE. Trimming pared 0 bases from V and 6 bases from J, leaving 7 bases between. This CDR3 is 13 amino acids long. The CDR3: CASSLGHLNEQFF. CDR3 in DNA: TGTGCCAGCAGCTTGGGACACCTCAATGAGCAGTTCTTC.

V gene TRBV24-1 combines with J gene TRBJ2-5; D call uncertain. Germline loops: CDR1 KGHDR, CDR2 SFDVKD. V lost 12 bases, J lost 0 bases, and 7 bases lay in between. This CDR3 spans 11 amino acids. In DNA form, the CDR3 reads TGTGCCCCCCGGGACCAAGAGACCCAGTACTTC. Translating it yields CAPRDQETQYF.

This clone has a handful of counts. The chain recombines TRBV9 with TRBJ2-7, with D perhaps TRBD2 (6 bases). This CDR3 comprises 15 residues. In germline, CDR1 is SGDLS, CDR2 YYNGEE. With 2 bases removed from V and 1 base from J, the gap between germline ends came to 13 bases. This CDR3 reads CASSVRSSESYEQYF. The CDR3, as DNA: TGTGCCAGCAGCGTCAGGTCTAGCGAGTCCTACGAGCAGTACTTC.

V is TRBV15 and J is TRBJ2-5; TRBD1 matches 8 bases. Germline CDR1 LNHNV, CDR2 YYDKDF (reference sequence). The CDR3 spans 14 residues. With V trimmed by 1 base and J by 4 bases, 2 bases remained unmatched. The CDR3 reads CATSRARGLETQYF. The CDR3 nucleotides read TGTGCCACCAGCAGAGCCAGGGGGCTAGAGACCCAGTACTTC.

The chain combines TRBV6-5 with TRBJ2-7; a possible D gene is TRBD2 (7 bases). With 3 bases removed from V and 2 bases from J, the gap between germline ends came to 14 bases. CDR1 MNHEY and CDR2 SVGAGI come from the germline V gene. This CDR3 contains 15 residues. The CDR3 coding sequence is TGTGCCAGCAGTTATTACAGGGAGGGCGCCTACGAGCAGTACTTC. Translating it yields CASSYYREGAYEQYF.

The J gene is TRBJ2-5, the V gene TRBV7-8, with 7 bases aligning to TRBD1. V gave up 5 bases and J gave up 9 bases; unmatched junction bases: 18. The CDR3 extends over 16 amino acids. In germline, CDR1 is SGHVS, CDR2 FQNEAQ. As DNA, the CDR3 is TGTGCCAGCAGCCCCAGAGAGGGGACAGCCATCGGAGCCCAGTACTTC. It encodes CASSPREGTAIGAQYF.

This clone was detected only once. The chain uses TRBV9 and TRBJ2-3; TRBD2 matches at 10 bases. J gave up 2 bases and V 2 bases, and 8 bases lay outside the gene matches. Germline lookup yields CDR1 SGDLS and CDR2 YYNGEE. The length of the CDR3 is 17 residues. The CDR3 loop is CASSVAPSGGNTDTQYF. The CDR3, as DNA: TGTGCCAGCAGCGTCGCCCCTAGCGGGGGAAACACAGATACGCAGTATTTT.

V usage is TRBV25-1 and J usage is TRBJ1-6, with 7 bases aligning to TRBD1. Trimming took 7 bases from V and 4 from J; bases not matched to a gene: 1. The CDR3 totals 13 residues. From germline, CDR1 is MGHDK and CDR2 SYGVNS. The chain's CDR3 is CASKGQYNSPLHF. The CDR3 DNA reads as TGTGCCAGCAAGGGACAGTATAATTCACCCCTCCACTTT.